This TCR beta chain came from a study of Ad26.COV2.S vaccination and SARS-CoV-2 variants. Study-level background: Once, or twice with 56 days between doses, Ad26.COV2.S was given intramuscularly.

Germline values: CDR1 MNHNY, CDR2 SVGAGI (reference sequence). This CDR3 region has 16 residues. With 2 bases removed from V and 2 bases from J, the gap between germline ends came to 10 bases. Study results and caveats: Those who received vaccine or placebo ended up with similar non-spike TCR breadth.

For this clone: Its antigen is unknown.

Described treatment: roughly 19 received Ad26.COV2.S at low or high dose, single or two shots; a few received placebo; per-sample allocation not given. Samples analyzed were those drawn on day 63 after the first vaccine or placebo injection. Some clones are missing from TCRdb's copy, which holds only in-frame ones; the method was immunoSEQ multiplex PCR. The table has some 240,000 clones, 87% seen once; the top ten hold roughly 3%. This sequence was found in a person aged 18-65 years who received the Ad26.COV2.S COVID-19 vaccine or a placebo. The chain employs TRBV6-6 and TRBJ2-6, with D maybe TRBD1 (5 bases). Material: peripheral blood, obtained in a trial of Ad26.COV2.S vaccine versus placebo. The CDR3 DNA reads as TGTGCCAGCAGTTACAAAAGGGGCGCTGGGGCCAACGTCCTGACTTTC. Its protein product is CASSYKRGAGANVLTF.